This TCR beta chain came from a study of T cell repertoires in cytomegalovirus infection. Overall study: CMV epitopes, recently identified HLA-C-restricted and well-studied HLA-B-restricted, were used. Study-wide findings and caveats: Clonotype analysis showed dominance of the ex vivo response by HLA-C-restricted CMV-specific TCR beta clonotypes.

MiXCR, applied by TCRdb to the reads, yields one record per CDR3 protein. The sample records 640,000 or so distinct CDR3 sequences, roughly 30% being singletons. About this clonotype itself: Its specificity is not known.

The CDR3 runs to 14 residues. Trimming shortened V by 0 bases and J by 0 bases, and 8 bases separated the two germline ends. The germline V gene has CDR1 SQVTM and CDR2 ANQGSEA. The clonotype originates from a human donor in good health (CMV status not recorded). Some clones in this sample may be carry-over from other donors' samples. The chain links TRBV29-1 to TRBJ1-1; D call uncertain. Sequencing was performed on cultured PBMCs, taken from culture after CMV antigen stimulation. In nucleotides, the CDR3 is TGCAGCGTTGAAGAGCTGGGGATGAACACTGAAGCTTTCTTT. This encodes CSVEELGMNTEAFF.